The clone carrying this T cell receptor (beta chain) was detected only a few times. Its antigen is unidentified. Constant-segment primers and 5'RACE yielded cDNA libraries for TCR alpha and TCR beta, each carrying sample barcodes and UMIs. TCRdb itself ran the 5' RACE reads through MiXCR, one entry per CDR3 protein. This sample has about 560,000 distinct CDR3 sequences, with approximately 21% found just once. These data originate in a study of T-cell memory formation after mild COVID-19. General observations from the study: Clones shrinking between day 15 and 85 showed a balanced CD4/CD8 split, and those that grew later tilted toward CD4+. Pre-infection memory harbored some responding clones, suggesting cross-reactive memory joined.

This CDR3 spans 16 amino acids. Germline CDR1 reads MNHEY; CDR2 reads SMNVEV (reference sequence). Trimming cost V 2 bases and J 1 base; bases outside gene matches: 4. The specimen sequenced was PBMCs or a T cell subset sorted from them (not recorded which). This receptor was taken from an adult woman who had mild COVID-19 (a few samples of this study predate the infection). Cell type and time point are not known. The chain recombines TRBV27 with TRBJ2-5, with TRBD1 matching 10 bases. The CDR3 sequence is CASSLGGTGAQETQYF. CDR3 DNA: TGTGCCAGCAGTTTAGGGGGGACAGGGGCCCAAGAGACCCAGTACTTC.